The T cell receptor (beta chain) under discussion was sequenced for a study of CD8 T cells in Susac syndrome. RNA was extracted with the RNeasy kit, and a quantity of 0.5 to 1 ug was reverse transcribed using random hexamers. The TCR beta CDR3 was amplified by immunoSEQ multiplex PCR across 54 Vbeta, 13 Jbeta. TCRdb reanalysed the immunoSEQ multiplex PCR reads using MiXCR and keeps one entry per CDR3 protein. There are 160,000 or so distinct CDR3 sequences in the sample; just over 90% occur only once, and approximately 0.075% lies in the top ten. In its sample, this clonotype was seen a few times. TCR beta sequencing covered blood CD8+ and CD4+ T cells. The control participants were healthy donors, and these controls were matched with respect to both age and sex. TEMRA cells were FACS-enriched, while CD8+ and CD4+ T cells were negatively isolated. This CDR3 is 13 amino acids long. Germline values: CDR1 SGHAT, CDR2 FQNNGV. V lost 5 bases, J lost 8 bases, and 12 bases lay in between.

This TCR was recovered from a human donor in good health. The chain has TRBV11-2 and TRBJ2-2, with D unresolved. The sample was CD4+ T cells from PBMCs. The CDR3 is CASSPEPIGELFF. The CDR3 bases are TGTGCCAGCAGCCCGGAGCCGATAGGGGAGCTGTTTTTT.